The source of this T cell receptor (beta chain) is a study of cytomegalovirus exposure and HLA in healthy donors (dated by TCRdb to about 2017). Regarding the research as a whole: An earlier analysis of approximately 550 of the donors reported approximately 300 Gb of sequence data and 117 million unique TCR beta sequences from around 200 million T cells. About 310 gigabases of sequencing data and around 87 million unique TCR sequences were included in an early release covering roughly 600 HLA-typed donors. Among the roughly 430 genotyped donors, 75% to 90% belonged to the genetic ancestry cluster associated with self-reported Caucasian donors. The study aimed to test whether signatures of past pathogen exposure could be identified by cataloging public T cell receptors. Using immunosequencing, the study profiled T cell repertoires from 666 subjects and related those repertoires to cytomegalovirus serostatus. Besides the first cohort of around 670 subjects, a separate validation cohort made up of 90 to 150 different subjects was used. To predict cytomegalovirus infection status, the study combined high-throughput TCR immunosequencing, statistical association of individual TCRs with disease status, and machine learning. A later analysis re-analyzed previously published TCR beta repertoires from 550 to 700 donors and added high-resolution HLA genotyping to study TCR occurrence patterns. In the later analysis, no new phenotypic data were used to find candidate immune exposures; instead, reliance was placed on TCR beta sequences and their occurrence across donors. In an earlier analysis of a few hundred of the donors, high-throughput TCR beta sequencing was used to judge whether each TCR beta V gene segment behaved as functional or pseudogenic. Donor age, sex, ethnicity and CMV serostatus were collected together with the repertoire data. A later genetic analysis took genome-wide SNP genotypes for about three fifths of the 666 donors and used that subset as a discovery cohort. Every repertoire in the discovery cohort had been generated on one and the same sequencing platform. HLA typing included class I and class II loci at four-digit resolution. Typing coverage differed by locus: A, B, C, DRB1 and DQB1 were typed in roughly 629-640 donors, DQA1 in 500 to 550, DPA1 in 600 to 610, and DPB1 in about 450. Roughly five DR-DQ haplotypes were treated as single units for association and clustering because of strong linkage in the cohort. On average, approximately 250,000 unique TCR beta nucleotide sequences were sequenced per donor among roughly 430 genotyped donors of the cohort, with about 17% of those sequences being non-productive.

The cohort consisted of 650 to 850 healthy bone marrow donors. At the time of sampling, every cohort member was nominally healthy, though immune exposures that went unrecorded were likely present. The donor tested CMV seronegative and was one of the 352 seronegative cohort members. Every donor gave a peripheral blood sample, and the peripheral blood mononuclear cells from that sample were used for TCR beta sequencing. Genomic DNA was extracted from the blood cell samples with the Qiagen DNeasy Blood Extraction Kit. The V end loses 0 bases and the J end loses 0 bases, and a stretch of 12 bases separates them. Counted from cysteine to phenylalanine, this CDR3 has 17 amino acids. The entry retains the CDR3 DNA only, 51 bases that are in frame from base 1. CDR1 ENHRY and CDR2 SYGVKD were looked up in the germline V gene. General study outcomes and caveats: When HLA alleles, especially DR and DQ, strongly co-occurred, TCR associations were difficult to assign to individual alleles. Presence/absence analyses assumed roughly uniform sequencing depth across donors, an assumption that may not hold. The cohort was sequenced for TCR beta chains only, and without alpha or paired-chain data the features that could be detected were limited. Most CMV-associated TCR beta chains appeared to be HLA-restricted in a later analysis, and the HLA associations seemed to be driven largely by CMV exposure. While some public TCRs were present in many individuals, most TCR sequences turned up only very rarely across donors. Correlated functional status among segregating V segments might be attributable to linkage disequilibrium, but an unknown experimental factor could not be ruled out. A cluster of highly shared sequence variants was judged likely to be a technical artifact of the sequencing pipeline. The classifier was reported to diagnose cytomegalovirus status with high specificity and sensitivity in both the original and validation cohorts. Because counts were too low, seventeen rarely observed V segments, including chromosome 9 orphons, were excluded from the earlier analysis of a few hundred of the donors. Immune exposure information for the cohort was limited to CMV serostatus. In a later analysis, TCR association rates were found to vary across HLA loci, with the most associated TCRs seen for DRB1 alleles and the fewest for HLA-C alleles. It was suggested by the authors that the approach could potentially be generalized to other disease states and immunological phenotypes. At a false discovery rate of 0.05, a later analysis linked roughly 17,000 TCR beta sequences to specific HLA alleles. The study listed over 150 TCR beta chains as associated with cytomegalovirus. In vitro tests confirmed that a few of the cytomegalovirus-associated TCR beta chains recognize cytomegalovirus antigens. Some IMGT-functional V segments, including TRBV6-2 and TRBV6-3, could not be distinguished by the 87-base-pair reads and were therefore excluded. A later genetic analysis reported fewer N-insertions in productive TCRs among donors in an Asian-associated ancestry cluster than the roughly 720-donor mean. According to a later analysis, parvovirus B19, influenza, CMV and Epstein-Barr virus appeared linked to several top co-occurrence clusters. A further reported finding was that TCR beta sequences accurately predicted the HLA-A and HLA-B alleles for most subjects in the first cohort. HLA typing was unavailable for some donors at each locus, so association tests used only the typed subset. V-gene and J-gene trimming of TCR beta chains was associated with a missense DCLRE1C variant in a later genetic analysis, and the association was replicated in an independent cohort. In a later analysis, HLA-associated TCR beta chains were found to be more clonally expanded and to have lower generation probabilities than equally common non-associated chains. In an earlier analysis of more than 450 of the donors, most TCR beta V segments were observed in productive rearrangements about 87% or about 30% of the time, broadly matching IMGT annotations.

Receptor amplification or capture employed the immunoSEQ multiplex PCR assay. For the multiplex PCR, a mixture combining 60 forward primers for TCR Vbeta segments and 13 reverse primers for TCR Jbeta segments was used. A multiplex PCR assay on genomic DNA amplified the CDR3 region of rearranged TCR beta genes. Amplified TCR beta libraries were sequenced as 87-base-pair reads on the Illumina HiSeq System. The original pipeline was this. A later analysis tallied around 87 million unique TCR beta chains across the 666 repertoires, and roughly 11 million of those chains were shared by two or more donors. Raw reads were error-corrected and collapsed into unique sequences with a nearest-neighbor algorithm that merged closely related sequences to remove PCR and sequencing errors. CDR3 sequences were aligned to IMGT reference sequences to assign V, D and J gene segments. For a sequence to be retained, a match of at least six nucleotides to both a V gene segment and a J gene segment was required. A rearrangement counted as productive if the CDR3 had no stop codons and remained in frame with V and J, and every other rearrangement counted as non-productive. Following IMGT convention, CDR3 was defined as the stretch from the second conserved V-encoded cysteine to the conserved J-encoded phenylalanine. Sequences without an unambiguous match to a single V gene segment were excluded from the earlier analysis of several hundred of the donors. An earlier analysis of a few hundred of the donors classified V segments as functional when productive rearrangements were above 56.7% and as segregating when the standard deviation between donors was above 5%. A statistical classification framework was built for diagnosing cytomegalovirus status from the catalog of TCR beta chain sequences. V and J gene assignment, in a later analysis, came from comparing TCR nucleotide sequences with IMGT/GENE-DB human TR gene sequences. Using the TCRdist pipeline, a later analysis assigned CDR3 sequences along with most-parsimonious VDJ recombination scenarios. A later analysis defined each TCR beta chain by its CDR3 amino acid sequence plus V-gene family, and excluded reads lacking a unique V-gene family. In a later analysis, 450 to 600 highly shared, low-generation-probability nucleotide sequences were removed to address suspected cross-contamination and a sequencing artifact. For each public chain, a later analysis derived a clonal expansion index from normalized ranks of inferred template counts within each repertoire. In a later analysis, generation probabilities were computed with a VDJ recombination model fitted to out-of-frame rearrangements, and the resulting probabilities were checked against IGoR. In a later analysis, TCR-TCR, TCR-HLA and TCR-CMV co-occurrence was scored with hypergeometric tests, and a repertoire-size bias correction was applied to TCR pairs. A later analysis estimated false discovery rates by permuting HLA or CMV assignments 20 times. In a later analysis, co-occurring TCRs were grouped using DBSCAN, and TCRdist sequence similarity was added for clustering within HLA-allele-positive subsets. Repertoires with fewer than 30,000 or more than 120,000 public chains, plus five repertoires with anomalous nucleotide sharing, were excluded from co-occurrence clustering. TCRdb took over this immuneACCESS table, retaining in-frame rearrangements with V and J assigned. Such tables are incomplete; in checked studies, under half of the missing clones stem from an unresolved V gene, and the remainder is unexplained. From that table come the V and J calls and clone size; the DNA was used to work out D and trimming. This sample's table carries over 100,000 clones. The top ten clones comprise around 1.6% of the sample.

With respect to this clone: No cognate antigen has been identified for it.

The rearranged segments are TRBV10-3 and TRBJ1-5; no confident D gene assignment can be made. Sequencing used PBMCs. The origin of this receptor is a man younger than 35 in good health and CMV-seronegative. The CDR3 region reads CAISESGRSYSNQPQHF. The bases are TGTGCCATCAGTGAGTCGGGCCGATCATATAGCAATCAGCCCCAGCATTTT.